Sequencing of this TCR beta chain was carried out in a study of T cell repertoires in cytomegalovirus infection. Study-level information: Used in the study were CMV epitopes, some recently identified and HLA-C-restricted, others well-studied and HLA-B-restricted. In public TCR beta signatures, there were indications of both CMV infection and matching HLA type. Whole-study findings and limits: Summed public TCR beta family frequency identified CMV carriers bearing the relevant HLA.

V shed 3 bases, J shed 3 bases, and the junction held 9 bases outside the gene matches. CDR1 and CDR2 from the germline V gene are SGDLS and YYNGEE. The CDR3 spans 18 residues. TCRdb processed the reads anew with MiXCR; each CDR3 protein has one entry. The table lists roughly 80,000 distinct CDR3 sequences, about 24% of them singletons, with approximately 51% in the top ten. In its sample, this clonotype was seen many times. The antigen is unknown. The TCR sequence derives from a human donor in good health (CMV status not recorded). Some clones in this sample may be carry-over from other donors' samples. The chain recombines TRBV9 with TRBJ2-2; 12 bases fit TRBD1. This specimen consisted of CD8+ T cells from cultured PBMCs, obtained from culture after CMV antigen stimulation. The CDR3 sequence is CASSDPGQGAVDTGELFF. The CDR3 DNA sequence: TGTGCCAGCAGCGACCCGGGACAGGGGGCGGTCGACACCGGGGAGCTGTTTTTT.